The 22 T cell receptor beta chains in this list originate from one sample, sequenced in a study of shared clonotypes between healthy human individuals. Some clones are missing from TCRdb's copy, which holds only in-frame ones; the method was immunoSEQ multiplex PCR. The sample records about 1 million clones, approximately 76% being singletons. The sequenced material came from memory CD4+ T cells sorted from blood. Noted subset: CD45RA-negative fraction. The receptors shown here come from a man younger than 35 in good health.

The J gene is TRBJ2-7, the V gene TRBV30; 10 nucleotides agree with TRBD2. The CDR3 contains 17 residues. The V segment lost 3 bases and the J segment 3 bases; nucleotides outside the gene matches: 14. CDR1 and CDR2 (germline): GTSNPN, SVGIG (reference sequence). This chain's CDR3 is CAWRFTGTSEKVYEQYF. As DNA, the CDR3 is TGTGCCTGGAGATTCACCGGGACTAGCGAGAAGGTCTACGAGCAGTACTTC. The variable domain in full, completed from reference TRBV30 and TRBJ2-7, reads SQTIHQWPATLVQPVGSPLSLECTVEGTSNPNLYWYRQAAGRGLQLLFYSVGIGQISSEVPQNLSASRPQDRQFILSSKKLLLSDSGFYLCAWRFTGTSEKVYEQYFGPGTRLTVT.

The chain has TRBV4-1 and TRBJ1-5; 8 nucleotides match TRBD1. V dropped 0 bases and J dropped 5; count of bases not matched to a gene: 6. The germline V gene encodes CDR1 MGHRA and CDR2 YSYEKL. The CDR3 has 16 residues. The CDR3 DNA is TGCGCCAGCAGCCAAGATTTAGCAGGGGGCCATCAGCCCCAGCATTTT. Amino acid sequence: CASSQDLAGGHQPQHF.

The chain is built from TRBV23-1 and TRBJ2-7; 7 bases map to TRBD1. TRBV23-1 is an ORF, with its function uncertain. V shed 0 bases and J 5 bases; nucleotides not matched to a gene: 7. The CDR3 loop spans 15 amino acids. This CDR3 is CASSQSEDRRDEQYF. Here the CDR3 DNA reads TGCGCCAGCAGTCAATCTGAGGACAGGCGTGACGAGCAGTACTTC.

This clone was counted only a few times. V is TRBV19 and J is TRBJ2-3; 8 nucleotides agree with TRBD1. After removal of 6 bases from V and 2 bases from J, the junction contained 7 bases not matched to a gene. This CDR3 has 15 residues. The germline gives CDR1 LNHDA, CDR2 SQIVND (reference sequence). The CDR3 DNA reads TGTGCCAGTAGAGCCCCGGGACAGGTCACAGATACGCAGTATTTT. Protein product: CASRAPGQVTDTQYF.

The chain uses TRBV19 and TRBJ2-7, with TRBD1 identical over 8 bases. The germline CDR1 and CDR2 sequences are LNHDA and SQIVND (reference sequence). J lost 1 base, V lost 6 bases, and 11 bases had no gene match. The CDR3 is made up of 16 amino acids. The CDR3 nucleotides read TGTGCCAGTAGAGCCGGACAGGGACCTAGATCCTACGAGCAGTACTTC. This encodes CASRAGQGPRSYEQYF.

CDR3 protein: CASKAKTLNEQFF. In DNA form, the CDR3 reads TGTGCCAGCAAGGCTAAGACTCTCAATGAGCAGTTCTTC. This sequence joins TRBV7-9 and TRBJ2-1, with D unresolved. The germline V and J ends were trimmed by 7 bases and 6 bases, with 13 bases remaining between them. Germline CDR1 reads SEHNR; CDR2 reads FQNEAQ (reference sequence). The CDR3 is 13 residues long.

The chain is built from TRBV10-3 and TRBJ1-4; the D gene is possibly TRBD1 (5 bases). CDR3 length: 15 amino acids. The germline CDR1 and CDR2 sequences are ENHRY and SYGVKD. Trimming pared 3 bases from V and 5 bases from J, leaving 13 bases between. CDR3 amino acids: CAISDGQDKNEKLFF. The DNA of the CDR3 is TGTGCCATCAGTGATGGCCAGGACAAAAATGAAAAACTGTTTTTT.

The V gene is TRBV5-5, the J gene TRBJ2-7, with D possibly matching TRBD2 (7 bases). The germline V gene encodes CDR1 SGHKS and CDR2 YYEKEE (reference sequence). This CDR3 contains 15 residues. Between the trimmed V and J ends, which lost 0 bases and 6 bases, there was a span of 16 bases. CDR3 sequence (DNA): TGTGCCAGCAGCTTGGGCGGGGGCAAACTTTCCGAGCAGTACTTC. This translates into CASSLGGGKLSEQYF.

V gene TRBV6-1 combines with J gene TRBJ1-2, with a weak D call TRBD1 (5 bases). Germline V gene sequence: CDR1 MNHNS, CDR2 SASEGT. The CDR3 has 12 residues. Trimming removed 8 bases at V and 2 bases at J, with 9 bases between. The CDR3 loop is CASRGRNYGYTF. As DNA, the CDR3 is TGTGCCAGCCGGGGACGGAACTATGGCTACACCTTC.

The rearrangement joins TRBV10-3 to TRBJ2-5; no reliable D call. The CDR3 length is 10 residues. From germline, CDR1 is ENHRY and CDR2 SYGVKD. V lost 3 bases and J 4 bases, leaving 0 bases between the germline ends. The CDR3 DNA reads TGTGCCATCAGTGAAGAGACCCAGTACTTC. Encoded protein: CAISEETQYF.

This clone has just a few counts. This CDR3 is also generated by other DNA sequences in the sample. The chain carries TRBV20-1 and TRBJ1-2; weak D call: TRBD1 (5 bases). From germline, CDR1 is DFQATT and CDR2 SNEGSKA (reference sequence). Trimming shortened V by 6 bases and J by 6 bases, and 11 bases separated the two germline ends. This CDR3 is built from 11 residues. The CDR3 DNA is TGCAGTGCGGGACGGCGAGATGGCTACACCTTC. It encodes CSAGRRDGYTF.

The chain combines TRBV5-1 with TRBJ2-3; 10 nucleotides match TRBD2. After removal of 6 bases from V and 4 bases from J, the junction contained 8 bases not matched to a gene. CDR1 and CDR2 (germline): SGHRS, YFSETQ. The length of the CDR3 is 15 residues. The CDR3: CASTPASGSPDTQYF. The CDR3, as DNA: TGCGCCAGCACCCCGGCTAGCGGGAGCCCAGATACGCAGTATTTT.

This clone was observed many times. The J gene is TRBJ2-7, the V gene TRBV18; the D gene is possibly TRBD2 (5 bases). Trimming pared 3 bases from V and 3 bases from J, leaving 12 bases between. Germline V gene data show CDR1 as KGHSH and CDR2 as LQKENI. CDR3 length: 14 residues. The CDR3 bases are TGTGCCAGCTCACCGGTCGGGGTAAACTACGAGCAGTACTTC. Translating it yields CASSPVGVNYEQYF.

This chain joins TRBV4-3 and TRBJ1-3; perhaps TRBD1 as D (6 bases). The CDR3 runs 14 residues. From germline, CDR1 is LGHNA and CDR2 YSLEER. The V and J ends lost 0 bases and 5 bases respectively, with 8 bases between them. The CDR3 DNA reads TGCGCCAGCAGCCAAGAGGACAGCCGAAACACCATATATTTT. This gives the protein CASSQEDSRNTIYF.

The chain joins TRBV4-1 to TRBJ2-1; 9 positions match TRBD2. CDR3 length: 16 amino acids. In germline, CDR1 is MGHRA, CDR2 YSYEKL. The trim removed 2 bases at V and 7 bases at J, leaving 9 bases unmatched. The DNA for the CDR3 is TGCGCCAGCAGCCAACCCCTAGCGGGAATACAGAATGAGCAGTTCTTC. Its protein is CASSQPLAGIQNEQFF.

This clone came up a few times. The chain carries TRBV1 and TRBJ2-7; no DNA check was done on the table's D call, TRBD2. TRBV1 is reported as a pseudogene. The CDR3 is 12 residues long. In nucleotides, the CDR3 is TGCACCAGCAGCCAGCGGGCCTACGAGCAGTACTTC. Encoded protein: CTSSQRAYEQYF.

This clone was recorded a few times. This sequence joins TRBV7-2 and TRBJ1-2, with D perhaps matching TRBD1 (5 bases). CDR3 length: 12 residues. The V and J ends lost 8 bases and 7 bases respectively, with 14 bases between them. Looked up from germline, CDR1 is SGHTA and CDR2 is FQGNSA. CDR3 loop: CASASNGGGYTF. In DNA, the CDR3 is TGTGCCAGCGCCTCCAATGGGGGTGGCTACACCTTC.

The V call is TRBV5-1, the J call TRBJ2-1; the D call may be TRBD1 or TRBD2 (5 bases each). CDR3 length: 14 residues. Germline V gene data show CDR1 as SGHRS and CDR2 as YFSETQ. V lost 6 bases and J lost 3, with 13 bases in between. CDR3 residues: CASNGGVSYNEQFF. Here the CDR3 DNA reads TGCGCCAGCAATGGGGGAGTAAGCTACAATGAGCAGTTCTTC.

The chain combines TRBV30 with TRBJ2-1; D not certain. Trimming took 1 base from V and 4 from J, leaving 5 bases between them. CDR3 length: 12 amino acids. Germline V gene sequence: CDR1 GTSNPN, CDR2 SVGIG (reference sequence). The CDR3 sequence: CAWSDRYNEQFF. CDR3 sequence (DNA): TGTGCCTGGAGTGACAGATACAATGAGCAGTTCTTC.

The chain recombines TRBV18 with TRBJ1-6, with 9 nucleotides matching TRBD1. This CDR3 is 18 amino acids long. The trim removed 2 bases at V and 5 bases at J, leaving 10 bases unmatched. From germline, CDR1 is KGHSH and CDR2 LQKENI. The CDR3 bases are TGTGCCAGCTCACCAACCCCCTGGGACAGGGCAAATAATTCACCCCTCCACTTT. Its protein product is CASSPTPWDRANNSPLHF.

The J gene is TRBJ2-1, the V gene TRBV27, with D maybe TRBD2 (5 bases). The ends were cut back, 0 bases at V and 0 bases at J, with 9 bases in the middle. Germline loops: CDR1 MNHEY, CDR2 SMNVEV (reference sequence). The CDR3 runs to 16 residues. The CDR3 spells CASSLSPGSSYNEQFF. CDR3 coding DNA: TGTGCCAGCAGTTTATCGCCGGGGAGCTCCTACAATGAGCAGTTCTTC.

Turning to this clone: Possible read error: a much larger clone is one base away. The gene calls are TRBV18 and TRBJ2-3, with a possible D match to TRBD1 (5 bases). Germline V gene data show CDR1 as KGHSH and CDR2 as LQKENI. The CDR3 runs 15 residues. V gave up 5 bases and J gave up 4 bases, with 16 bases separating them. The CDR3 coding sequence is TGTGCCAGCTCATCGCGGCAGGGCCAGGCAGATACGCAGTATTTT. Translated: CASSSRQGQADTQYF.